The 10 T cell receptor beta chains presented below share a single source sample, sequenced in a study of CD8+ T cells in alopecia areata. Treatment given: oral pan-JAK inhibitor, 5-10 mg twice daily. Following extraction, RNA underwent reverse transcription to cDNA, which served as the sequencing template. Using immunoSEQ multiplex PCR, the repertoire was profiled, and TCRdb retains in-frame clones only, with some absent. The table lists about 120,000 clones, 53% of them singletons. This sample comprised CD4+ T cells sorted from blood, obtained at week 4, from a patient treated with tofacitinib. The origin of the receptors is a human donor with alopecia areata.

CDR3 amino acids: CASSRLGLAVDRSSYNEQFF. CDR3 sequence (DNA): TGCGCCAGCAGCCGACTAGGACTGGCCGTAGACAGGAGCTCCTACAATGAGCAGTTCTTC. V and J are TRBV4-1 and TRBJ2-1, with D possibly being TRBD1 or TRBD2 (6 bases each). V was shortened by 4 bases and J by 0 bases, with 25 bases between the two germline ends. In germline, CDR1 is MGHRA, CDR2 YSYEKL. This CDR3 has 20 amino acids.

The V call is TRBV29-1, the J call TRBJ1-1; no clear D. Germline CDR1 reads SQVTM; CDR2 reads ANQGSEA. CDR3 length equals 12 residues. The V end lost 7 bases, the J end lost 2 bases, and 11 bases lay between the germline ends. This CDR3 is CSGHGGNTEAFF. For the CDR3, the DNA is TGCAGCGGCCACGGTGGAAACACTGAAGCTTTCTTT.

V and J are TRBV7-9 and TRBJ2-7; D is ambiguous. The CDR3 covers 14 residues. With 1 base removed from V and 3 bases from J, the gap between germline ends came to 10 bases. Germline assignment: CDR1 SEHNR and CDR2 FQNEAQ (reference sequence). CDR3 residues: CASSLVGTVYEQYF. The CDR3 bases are TGTGCCAGCAGCTTAGTCGGTACGGTCTACGAGCAGTACTTC. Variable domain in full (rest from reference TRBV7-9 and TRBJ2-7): DTGVSQNPRHKITKRGQNVTFRCDPISEHNRLYWYRQTLGQGPEFLTYFQNEAQLEKSRLLSDRFSAERPKGSFSTLEIQRTEQGDSAMYLCASSLVGTVYEQYFGPGTRLTVT.

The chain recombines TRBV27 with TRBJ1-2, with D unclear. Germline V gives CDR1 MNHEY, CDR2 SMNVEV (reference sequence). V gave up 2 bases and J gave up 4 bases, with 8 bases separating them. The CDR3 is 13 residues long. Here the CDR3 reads CASSLKVSYGYTF. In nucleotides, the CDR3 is TGTGCCAGCAGTTTAAAGGTTTCCTATGGCTACACCTTC.

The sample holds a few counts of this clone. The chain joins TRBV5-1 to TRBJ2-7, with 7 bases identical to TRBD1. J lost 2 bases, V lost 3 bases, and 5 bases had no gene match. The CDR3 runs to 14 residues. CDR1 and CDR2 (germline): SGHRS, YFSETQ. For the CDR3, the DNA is TGCGCCAGCAGCTCGGGACAGAGGACCTACGAGCAGTACTTC. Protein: CASSSGQRTYEQYF.

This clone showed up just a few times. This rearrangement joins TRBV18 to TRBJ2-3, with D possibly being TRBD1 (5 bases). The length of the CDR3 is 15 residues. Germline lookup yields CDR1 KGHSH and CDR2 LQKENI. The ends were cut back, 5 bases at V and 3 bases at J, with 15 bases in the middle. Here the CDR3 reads CASSGARSGTDTQYF. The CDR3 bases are TGTGCCAGCTCAGGGGCCAGGAGTGGAACAGATACGCAGTATTTT.

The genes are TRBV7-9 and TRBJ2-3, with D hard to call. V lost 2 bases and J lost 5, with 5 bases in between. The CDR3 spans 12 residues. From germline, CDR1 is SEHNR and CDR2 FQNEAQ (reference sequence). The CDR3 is CASSLMGDTQYF. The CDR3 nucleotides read TGTGCCAGCAGCTTAATGGGAGATACGCAGTATTTT.

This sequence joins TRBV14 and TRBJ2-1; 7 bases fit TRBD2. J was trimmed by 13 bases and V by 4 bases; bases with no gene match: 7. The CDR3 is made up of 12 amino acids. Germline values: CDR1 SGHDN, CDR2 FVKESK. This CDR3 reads CASSPSGLFQFF. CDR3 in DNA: TGTGCCAGCAGCCCTAGCGGCCTTTTTCAGTTCTTC.

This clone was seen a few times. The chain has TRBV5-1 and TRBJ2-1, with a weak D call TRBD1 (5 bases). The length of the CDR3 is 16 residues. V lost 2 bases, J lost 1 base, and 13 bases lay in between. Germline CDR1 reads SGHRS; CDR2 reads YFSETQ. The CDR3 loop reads CASSLSTVYSYNEQFF. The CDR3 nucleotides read TGCGCCAGCAGCTTATCGACAGTATATTCCTACAATGAGCAGTTCTTC.

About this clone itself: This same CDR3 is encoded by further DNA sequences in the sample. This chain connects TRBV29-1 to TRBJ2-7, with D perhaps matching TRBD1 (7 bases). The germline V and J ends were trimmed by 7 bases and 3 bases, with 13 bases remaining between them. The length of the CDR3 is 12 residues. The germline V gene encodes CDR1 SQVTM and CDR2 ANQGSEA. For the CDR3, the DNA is TGCAGCGGGCGGGACAGAGACTACGAGCAGTACTTC. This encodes CSGRDRDYEQYF.